This T cell receptor beta chain was recovered during a study of T cell responses to AZD1222 COVID-19 vaccine. Study-wide results and limits: Vaccination with two AZD1222 doses was followed by a rise in Spike-specific TCR breadth and depth. With dominance at 160-218 and 743-854, vaccine-associated CD4 TCRs spanned spike. Mostly white British, mostly female donors; authors suggested clonal diversity may be underestimated.

Profiled with immunoSEQ multiplex PCR; TCRdb holds only in-frame clones, not every one. Here the sample spans 180,000 or so clones, 80% to 95% being singletons. On this clone itself: Its antigen is not identified.

The V gene lost 6 bases and the J gene lost 7 bases, with 19 bases spanning the gap. The germline CDR1 and CDR2 sequences are MRHNA and SNTAGT. This CDR3 contains 15 residues. The sequence came from an adult who received the AZD1222 COVID-19 vaccine. This chain uses TRBV6-4 with TRBJ2-1, with D maybe TRBD2 (6 bases). The sequencing here drew on peripheral blood, taken 28 days after the second AZD1222 dose. The CDR3 region is CASSPTEGRQNEQFF. The CDR3, as DNA: TGTGCCAGCAGCCCCACGGAGGGACGCCAGAATGAGCAGTTCTTC.